This is a list of T cell receptor beta chains from one sample in a study of blood T cell repertoires in COVID-19. Assay used: immunoSEQ multiplex PCR; TCRdb lists only in-frame clones, some missing. This table holds roughly 200,000 clones, roughly nine tenths found once. The sequencing input was peripheral blood. The receptor source for this set is a woman between 18 and 29 years old who had recovered from COVID-19. Both conserved end residues are part of each CDR3. The D gene is left open where the match is weak. Clone size is not always given. Where it is, it says once, few, many or a class for expanded clones.

j_call,d_call,v_call,clone_size,cdr3_aa,cdr3_nt
TRBJ2-1,-,TRBV28,-,CASSFPPVEQFF,TGTGCCAGCAGCTTCCCCCCGGTTGAGCAGTTCTTC
TRBJ1-2,-,TRBV13,-,CASTPGQNNYGYTF,TGTGCCAGCACCCCCGGACAGAACAACTATGGCTACACCTTC
TRBJ2-7,-,TRBV13,-,CASSLVTSSYEQYF,TGTGCCAGCAGCTTAGTGACTAGCTCCTACGAGCAGTACTTC
TRBJ2-5,TRBD1,TRBV24-1,-,CATSDFLQGSRETQYF,TGTGCCACCAGTGATTTCCTACAGGGGAGTAGGGAGACCCAGTACTTC
TRBJ1-1,TRBD1,TRBV14,-,CASSRRQGAIGAFF,TGTGCCAGCAGCCGAAGACAGGGGGCAATAGGCGCTTTCTTT
TRBJ1-2,-,TRBV13,-,CASSLAAGNYGYTF,TGTGCCAGCAGCTTAGCGGCGGGTAACTATGGCTACACCTTC
TRBJ2-3,TRBD2,TRBV6-5,-,CASSPRLAGTDTQYF,TGTGCCAGCAGTCCCCGACTAGCGGGTACAGATACGCAGTATTTT
TRBJ2-5,-,TRBV19,-,CASSIRAGTGETQYF,TGTGCCAGTAGTATACGGGCAGGGACTGGGGAGACCCAGTACTTC
TRBJ2-7,TRBD2,TRBV5-1,-,CASRGDDPYEQYF,TGCGCCAGCCGGGGGGACGACCCCTACGAGCAGTACTTC
TRBJ2-7,TRBD2,TRBV5-6,-,CASSQLAGAALRQQYF,TGTGCCAGCAGCCAATTAGCGGGAGCAGCCCTACGACAGCAGTACTTC
TRBJ2-3,-,TRBV18,-,CASSLQIARTDTQYF,TGTGCCAGCTCACTTCAAATAGCTCGCACAGATACGCAGTATTTT
TRBJ2-7,-,TRBV11-3,-,CASSLGARDYEQYF,TGTGCCAGCAGCTTAGGCGCTCGAGACTACGAGCAGTACTTC
TRBJ2-1,-,TRBV6-2/TRBV6-3,-,CASSYSGGVYNEQFF,TGTGCCAGCAGTTACTCTGGCGGAGTCTACAATGAGCAGTTCTTC
TRBJ2-7,-,TRBV19,-,CASSSNRALEQYF,TGTGCCAGTAGTTCCAACAGGGCCCTAGAGCAGTACTTC
TRBJ2-7,-,TRBV29-1,-,CSVEVRANYEQYF,TGCAGCGTTGAGGTCAGGGCGAACTACGAGCAGTACTTC
TRBJ2-1,TRBD2,TRBV13,-,CASSPRGGPLVNEQFF,TGTGCCAGCAGCCCACGGGGAGGGCCCCTTGTCAATGAGCAGTTCTTC
TRBJ1-1,-,TRBV6-5,-,CASSPPGSKDTEAFF,TGTGCCAGCAGTCCACCCGGGTCAAAAGACACTGAAGCTTTCTTT
TRBJ2-1,-,TRBV7-9,-,CASSLGGDYNEQFF,TGTGCCAGCAGCTTAGGGGGCGACTACAATGAGCAGTTCTTC
TRBJ1-2,-,TRBV2,-,CASRAPGRENYGYTF,TGTGCCAGCAGGGCACCGGGAAGAGAGAACTATGGCTACACCTTC
TRBJ2-1,TRBD2,TRBV30,-,CAWTDGRTTKNEQFF,TGTGCCTGGACGGACGGGAGGACCACTAAGAATGAGCAGTTCTTC
TRBJ2-7,TRBD2,TRBV2,-,CASTGTSGSYEQYF,TGTGCCAGCACCGGGACTAGCGGGAGCTACGAGCAGTACTTC
TRBJ1-4,-,TRBV4-3,-,CASSQERVMNEKLFF,TGCGCCAGCAGCCAAGAGAGGGTCATGAATGAAAAACTGTTTTTT
TRBJ2-4,-,TRBV15,-,CATSLAGGGKNIQYF,TGTGCCACCAGCCTCGCTGGGGGAGGCAAAAACATTCAGTACTTC
TRBJ2-1,-,TRBV7-6,once,CASSFGGISSYNEQFF,TGTGCCAGCAGCTTCGGCGGCATTAGCTCCTACAATGAGCAGTTCTTC
TRBJ2-5,-,TRBV5-6,few,CASSFLDIPRGETQYF,TGTGCCAGCAGCTTCCTGGACATTCCGCGGGGAGAGACCCAGTACTTC
TRBJ2-7,TRBD1,TRBV6-5,-,CASTLAGTGVYEQYF,TGTGCCAGCACCCTCGCCGGGACAGGGGTATACGAGCAGTACTTC
TRBJ1-3,-,TRBV7-2,once,CASSAIGPSGSGNTIYF,TGTGCCAGCAGCGCCATAGGGCCCTCGGGGTCTGGAAACACCATATATTTT
TRBJ2-7,TRBD2,TRBV7-2,once,CASSLDVGGPYEQYF,TGTGCCAGCAGCTTAGACGTGGGAGGGCCCTACGAGCAGTACTTC
TRBJ2-7,TRBD2,TRBV7-9,-,CASSLSSGDEQYF,TGTGCCAGCAGCTTGTCCAGCGGGGACGAGCAGTACTTC
TRBJ2-6,TRBD2,TRBV14,-,CASSQEVGRLAGLSGANVLTF,TGTGCCAGCAGCCAAGAGGTAGGGCGACTAGCGGGACTCTCTGGGGCCAACGTCCTGACTTTC
TRBJ2-1,-,TRBV14,-,CASSQVDGVSYNEQFF,TGTGCCAGCAGCCAAGTAGATGGAGTCTCCTACAATGAGCAGTTCTTC
TRBJ1-4,-,TRBV2,few,CASSDFRGEKLFF,TGTGCCAGCAGTGACTTCCGGGGTGAAAAACTGTTTTTT
TRBJ2-7,-,TRBV4-2,-,CASSLGGTGNEQYF,TGTGCCAGCAGCCTCGGCGGGACGGGTAACGAGCAGTACTTC
TRBJ1-5,TRBD1,TRBV9,-,CASSVGTGSNQPQHF,TGTGCCAGCAGCGTAGGGACAGGGAGCAATCAGCCCCAGCATTTT
TRBJ1-2,-,TRBV7-2,once,CASSFTVNYGYTF,TGTGCCAGCAGCTTCACAGTAAACTATGGCTACACCTTC
TRBJ1-1,TRBD1,TRBV9,once,CASRRTGGFYTEAFF,TGTGCCAGCAGACGGACAGGGGGCTTTTACACTGAAGCTTTCTTT
TRBJ1-1,-,TRBV6-5,-,CASSYSTGEAFF,TGTGCCAGCAGTTACTCAACGGGTGAAGCTTTCTTT
TRBJ2-3,TRBD1,TRBV9,-,CASSDGQGANTQYF,TGTGCCAGCAGCGACGGACAGGGGGCAAATACGCAGTATTTT
TRBJ2-7,-,TRBV7-6,-,CASSLALGQLYEQYF,TGTGCCAGCAGCTTAGCGCTGGGACAACTCTACGAGCAGTACTTC
TRBJ2-2,TRBD2,TRBV6-2/TRBV6-3,-,CASSRLARNTGELFF,TGTGCCAGCAGTCGACTAGCGCGTAACACCGGGGAGCTGTTTTTT
TRBJ2-1,-,TRBV27,-,CASSLLMGHNEQFF,TGTGCCAGCAGTTTATTGATGGGCCACAATGAGCAGTTCTTC
TRBJ2-1,TRBD1,TRBV29-1,-,CSAWDRGRLNANEQFF,TGCAGCGCTTGGGACAGGGGGCGATTAAACGCCAATGAGCAGTTCTTC
TRBJ2-2,-,TRBV5-6,-,CASSLAGLAVTGELFF,TGTGCCAGCAGCTTGGCCGGTTTAGCGGTCACCGGGGAGCTGTTTTTT
TRBJ2-2,-,TRBV14,-,CASSPHSTGELFF,TGTGCCAGCAGCCCTCACAGCACCGGGGAGCTGTTTTTT
TRBJ2-3,-,TRBV5-4,-,CASSLRGSTDTQYF,TGTGCCAGCAGCTTGAGGGGTAGCACAGATACGCAGTATTTT
TRBJ1-1,-,TRBV6-1,-,CASSEAGRLNTEAFF,TGTGCCAGCAGTGAAGCGGGCAGATTGAACACTGAAGCTTTCTTT
TRBJ1-1,-,TRBV19,-,CASSIDRQGMNTEAFF,TGTGCCAGTAGTATAGATCGCCAGGGAATGAACACTGAAGCTTTCTTT
TRBJ1-3,-,TRBV6-5,-,CASNRQKTSGNTIYF,TGTGCCAGCAATAGACAGAAAACTTCTGGAAACACCATATATTTT
TRBJ2-7,-,TRBV18,-,CASSPEALYEQYF,TGTGCCAGCTCACCGGAGGCACTCTACGAGCAGTACTTC
TRBJ2-3,TRBD2,TRBV5-1,-,CASSIGLAGDVDTQYF,TGCGCCAGCAGCATCGGACTAGCGGGAGATGTAGATACGCAGTATTTT
TRBJ2-7,TRBD1,TRBV4-2,-,CASSQEPRTGSYEQYF,TGTGCCAGCAGCCAAGAGCCCCGGACAGGTTCCTACGAGCAGTACTTC
TRBJ2-5,TRBD1,TRBV7-7,-,CASSLARDSTETQYF,TGTGCCAGCAGCTTAGCCCGGGACAGCACGGAGACCCAGTACTTC
TRBJ2-7,-,TRBV7-6,-,CASSGRAETLSYEQYF,TGTGCCAGCAGCGGGCGGGCGGAGACATTATCCTACGAGCAGTACTTC
TRBJ1-1,-,TRBV5-4,-,CASSFWQGNTEAFF,TGTGCCAGCAGCTTTTGGCAGGGGAACACTGAAGCTTTCTTT
TRBJ2-7,TRBD1,TRBV28,-,CASNYGQGGIYEQYF,TGTGCCAGCAATTACGGACAGGGAGGAATCTACGAGCAGTACTTC
TRBJ2-7,TRBD2,TRBV28,-,CASSSPGLAGGASYEQYF,TGTGCCAGCAGTTCCCCGGGACTAGCGGGAGGTGCCTCCTACGAGCAGTACTTC